A selection of T cell receptor beta chains follows, all from one sample in a study of a mutant IDH1 vaccine in newly diagnosed glioma. Assay: immunoSEQ multiplex PCR; the TCRdb copy retains only in-frame clones and omits some. The sample has about 67,000 clones, about four fifths seen once. Sample: peripheral blood mononuclear cells (PBMCs), taken from a glioma patient treated with radiotherapy, temozolomide or both. The source of these receptors is a woman aged 18-30 years with glioma. Some clones in this sample may be carry-over from other donors' samples. Each CDR3 is given with its conserved first and last residue. D genes are given only for firm matches. Some rows mark clone size as missing; the rest say once, few, many or name a class of expanded clone.

TRBJ2-7 TRBV10-1 . . CASSENVGSYEQYF
TRBJ1-1 TRBV5-6 . . CASSLGVEAFF
TRBJ2-3 TRBV5-4 . . CASSLDGGATDTQYF
TRBJ1-4 TRBV15 . . CATSRDNFEEKLFF
TRBJ1-3 TRBV7-9 . . CATGGNTIYF
TRBJ2-7 TRBV5-1 TRBD2 . CASSLGLAGGRSYYEQYF
TRBJ1-4 TRBV30 . few CAWAAGSSNEKLFF
TRBJ1-1 TRBV4-2 . . CASSQVANPTEAFF
TRBJ2-5 TRBV6-1 TRBD2 . CASSEARASGRAGLQETQYF
TRBJ1-6 TRBV5-1 . . CASRVGTDGVNSPLHF
TRBJ2-7 TRBV5-4 TRBD2 . CASSPSGGYEQYF
TRBJ2-4 TRBV13 TRBD2 . CASSLESGARPRLAKNIQYF
TRBJ1-1 TRBV4-1 . . CASSQASGHDTEAFF
TRBJ2-7 TRBV4-2 TRBD2 . CASSLSGTSGLYEQYF
TRBJ1-1 TRBV6-5 . . CASRGTGTNTEAFF
TRBJ1-1 TRBV5-4 . . CASSLDQGKNTEAFF
TRBJ2-3 TRBV5-4 TRBD2 . CASSLLGEGESTDTQYF
TRBJ2-2 TRBV7-9 . . CASSLGVPPGELFF
TRBJ1-2 TRBV5-5 . . CASSSGAGEANYGYTF
TRBJ2-2 TRBV7-6 . . CASSSQVVNTGELFF
TRBJ1-6 TRBV6-1 . . CASSEGGYDNSPLHF
TRBJ2-7 TRBV5-6 . . CASSLVQNEQYF
TRBJ1-6 TRBV9 . . CASSVGLQTGRGYNSPLHF